This TCR beta chain was recovered during a study of blood T cells in healthy people across ages. CDR3 size: 12 residues. From germline, CDR1 is SGHNT and CDR2 YENEEA. A sample-barcoded 5' primer and a J-beta primer mix were used in a second PCR of about 7 to 12 cycles. TCRdb ran MiXCR on the 5' RACE reads and lists one entry per CDR3 protein. The table includes over 700,000 distinct CDR3 sequences, around 25% detected once. This clonotype occurred a few times. PBMCs were isolated at a quantity of at least 6 million per sample. The same data also went into a second study, on T cells of mothers and their children. This second report adds: Material was donated by three healthy Caucasian mothers and their six children.

Sequenced sample: blood. V usage is TRBV11-3 and J usage is TRBJ2-1; tentatively, D is TRBD1 (6 bases). Near its end, the DNA agrees better with TRBJ2-7, so the J call may be wrong. The receptor was isolated from a boy between 5 and 17 years old in good health. CDR3 residues: CASSTGHIEQYF. CDR3 DNA sequence: TGTGCCAGCAGCACGGGACATATCGAGCAGTACTTC.